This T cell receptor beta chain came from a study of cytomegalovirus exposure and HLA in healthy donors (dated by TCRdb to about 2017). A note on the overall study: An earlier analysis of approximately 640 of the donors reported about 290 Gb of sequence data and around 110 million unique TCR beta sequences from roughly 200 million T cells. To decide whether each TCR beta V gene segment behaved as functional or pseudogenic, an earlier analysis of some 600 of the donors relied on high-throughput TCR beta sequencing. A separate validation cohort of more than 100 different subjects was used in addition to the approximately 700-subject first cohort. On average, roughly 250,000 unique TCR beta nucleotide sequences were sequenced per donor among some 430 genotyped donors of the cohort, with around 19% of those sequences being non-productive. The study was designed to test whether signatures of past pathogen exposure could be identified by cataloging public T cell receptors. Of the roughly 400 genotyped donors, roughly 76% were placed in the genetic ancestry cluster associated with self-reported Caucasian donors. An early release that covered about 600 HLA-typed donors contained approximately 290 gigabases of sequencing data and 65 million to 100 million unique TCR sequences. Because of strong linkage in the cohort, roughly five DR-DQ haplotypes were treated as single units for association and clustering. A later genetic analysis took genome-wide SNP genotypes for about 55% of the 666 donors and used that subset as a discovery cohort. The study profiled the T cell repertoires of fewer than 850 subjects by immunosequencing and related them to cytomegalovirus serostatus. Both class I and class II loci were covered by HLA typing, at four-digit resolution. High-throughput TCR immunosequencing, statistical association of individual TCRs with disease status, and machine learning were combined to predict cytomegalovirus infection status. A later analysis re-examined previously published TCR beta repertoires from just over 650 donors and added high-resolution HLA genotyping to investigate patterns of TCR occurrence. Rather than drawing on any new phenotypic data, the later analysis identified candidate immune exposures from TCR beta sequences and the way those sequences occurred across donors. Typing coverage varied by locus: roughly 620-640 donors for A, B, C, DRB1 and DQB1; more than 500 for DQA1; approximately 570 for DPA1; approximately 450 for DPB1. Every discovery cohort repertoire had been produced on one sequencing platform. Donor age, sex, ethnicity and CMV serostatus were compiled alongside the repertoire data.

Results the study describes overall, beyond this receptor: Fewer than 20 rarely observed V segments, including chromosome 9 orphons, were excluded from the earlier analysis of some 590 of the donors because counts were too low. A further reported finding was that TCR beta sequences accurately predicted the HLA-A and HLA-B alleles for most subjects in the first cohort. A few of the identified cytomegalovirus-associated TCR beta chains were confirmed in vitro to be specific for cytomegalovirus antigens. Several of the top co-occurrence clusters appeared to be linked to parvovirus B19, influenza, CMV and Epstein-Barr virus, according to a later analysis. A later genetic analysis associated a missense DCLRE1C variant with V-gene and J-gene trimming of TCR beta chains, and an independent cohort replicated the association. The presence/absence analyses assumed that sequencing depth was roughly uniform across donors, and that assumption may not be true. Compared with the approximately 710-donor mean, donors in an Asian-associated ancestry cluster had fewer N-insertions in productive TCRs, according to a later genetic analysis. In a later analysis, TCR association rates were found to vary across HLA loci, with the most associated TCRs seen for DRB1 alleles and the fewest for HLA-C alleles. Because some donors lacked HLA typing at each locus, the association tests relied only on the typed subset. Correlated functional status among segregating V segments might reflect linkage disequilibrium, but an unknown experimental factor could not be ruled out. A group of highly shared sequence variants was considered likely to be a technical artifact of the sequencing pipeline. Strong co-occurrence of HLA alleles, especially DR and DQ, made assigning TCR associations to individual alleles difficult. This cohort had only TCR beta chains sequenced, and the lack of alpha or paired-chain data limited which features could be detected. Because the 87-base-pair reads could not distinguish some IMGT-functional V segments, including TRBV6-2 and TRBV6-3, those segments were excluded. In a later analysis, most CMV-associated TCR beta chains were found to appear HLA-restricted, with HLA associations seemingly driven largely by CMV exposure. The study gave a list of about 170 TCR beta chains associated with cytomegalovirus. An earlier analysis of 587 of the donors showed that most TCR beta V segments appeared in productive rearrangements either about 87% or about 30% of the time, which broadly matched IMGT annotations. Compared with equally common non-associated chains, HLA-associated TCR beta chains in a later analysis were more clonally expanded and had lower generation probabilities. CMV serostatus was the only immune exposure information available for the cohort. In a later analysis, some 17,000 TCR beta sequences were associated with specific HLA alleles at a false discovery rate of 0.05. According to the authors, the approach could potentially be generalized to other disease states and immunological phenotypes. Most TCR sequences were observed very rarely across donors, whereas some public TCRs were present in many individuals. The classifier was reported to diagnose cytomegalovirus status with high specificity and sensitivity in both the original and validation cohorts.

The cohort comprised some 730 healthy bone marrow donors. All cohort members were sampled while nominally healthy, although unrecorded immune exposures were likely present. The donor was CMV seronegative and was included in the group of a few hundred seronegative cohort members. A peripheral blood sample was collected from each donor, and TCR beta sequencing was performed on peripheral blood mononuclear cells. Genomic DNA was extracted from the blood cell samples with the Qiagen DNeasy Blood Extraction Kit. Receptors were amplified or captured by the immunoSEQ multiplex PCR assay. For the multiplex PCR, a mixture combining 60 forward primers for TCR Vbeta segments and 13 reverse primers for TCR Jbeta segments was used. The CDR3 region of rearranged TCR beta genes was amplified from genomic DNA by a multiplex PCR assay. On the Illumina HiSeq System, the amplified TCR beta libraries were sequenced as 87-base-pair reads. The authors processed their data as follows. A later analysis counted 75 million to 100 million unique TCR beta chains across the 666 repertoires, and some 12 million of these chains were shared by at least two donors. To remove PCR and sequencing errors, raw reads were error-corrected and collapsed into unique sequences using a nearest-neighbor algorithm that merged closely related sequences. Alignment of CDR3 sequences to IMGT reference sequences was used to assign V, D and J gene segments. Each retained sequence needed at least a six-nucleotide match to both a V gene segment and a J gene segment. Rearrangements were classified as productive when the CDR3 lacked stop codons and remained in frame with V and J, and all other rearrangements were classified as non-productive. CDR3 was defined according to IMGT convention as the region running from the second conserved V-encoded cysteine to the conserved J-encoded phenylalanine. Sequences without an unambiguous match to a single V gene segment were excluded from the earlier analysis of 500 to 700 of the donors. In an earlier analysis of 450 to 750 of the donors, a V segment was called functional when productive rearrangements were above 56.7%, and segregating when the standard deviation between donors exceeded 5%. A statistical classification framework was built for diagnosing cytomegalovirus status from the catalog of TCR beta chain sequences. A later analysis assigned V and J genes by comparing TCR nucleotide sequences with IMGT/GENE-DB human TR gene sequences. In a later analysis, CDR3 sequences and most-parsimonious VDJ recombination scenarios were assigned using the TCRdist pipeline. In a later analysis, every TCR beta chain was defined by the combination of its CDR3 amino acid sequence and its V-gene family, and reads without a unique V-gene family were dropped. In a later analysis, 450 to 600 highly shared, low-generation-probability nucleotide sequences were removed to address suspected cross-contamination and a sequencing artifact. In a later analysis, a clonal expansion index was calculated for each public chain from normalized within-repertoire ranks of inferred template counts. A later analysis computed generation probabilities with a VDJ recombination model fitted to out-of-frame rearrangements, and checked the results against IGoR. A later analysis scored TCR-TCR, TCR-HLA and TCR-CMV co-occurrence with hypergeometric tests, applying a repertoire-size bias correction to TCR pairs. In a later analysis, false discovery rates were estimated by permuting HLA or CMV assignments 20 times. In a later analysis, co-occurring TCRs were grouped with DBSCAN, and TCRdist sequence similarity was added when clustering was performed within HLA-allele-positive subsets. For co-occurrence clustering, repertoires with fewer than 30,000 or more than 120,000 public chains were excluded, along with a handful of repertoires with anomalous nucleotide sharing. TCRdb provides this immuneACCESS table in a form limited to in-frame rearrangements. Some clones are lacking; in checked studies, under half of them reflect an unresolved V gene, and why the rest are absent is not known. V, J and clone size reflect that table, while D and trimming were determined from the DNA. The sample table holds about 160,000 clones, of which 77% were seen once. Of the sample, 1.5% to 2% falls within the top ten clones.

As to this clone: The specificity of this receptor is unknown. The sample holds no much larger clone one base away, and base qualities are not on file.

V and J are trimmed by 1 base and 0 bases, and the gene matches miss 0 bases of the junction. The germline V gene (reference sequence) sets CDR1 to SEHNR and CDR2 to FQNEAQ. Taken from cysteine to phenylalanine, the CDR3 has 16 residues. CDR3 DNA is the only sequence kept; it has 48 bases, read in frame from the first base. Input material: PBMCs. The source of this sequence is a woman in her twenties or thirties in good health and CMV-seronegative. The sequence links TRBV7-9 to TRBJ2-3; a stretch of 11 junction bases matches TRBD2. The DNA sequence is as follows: TGTGCCAGCAGCTTAGGACTAGCGGGAAGCACAGATACGCAGTATTTT. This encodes CASSLGLAGSTDTQYF.